These 9 T cell receptor beta chains were sequenced from one sample in a study of T cell changes during pregnancy in multiple sclerosis. Here immunoSEQ multiplex PCR was the method, and the copy in TCRdb shows in-frame clones only, minus some. The table lists about 40,000 clones, over 80% of them singletons. The specimen comprised peripheral blood, sampled in the first trimester of pregnancy. Receptors were obtained from a female donor in good health, enrolled as a control in a pregnancy study.

The V and J genes are TRBV28 and TRBJ1-2, with TRBD1 matching 8 bases. Germline CDR1 and CDR2: MDHEN and SYDVKM. V was clipped by 10 bases and J by 2 bases; unmatched bases: 9. This CDR3 spans 14 amino acids. CDR3 protein: CATSGQGRNYGYTF. CDR3 sequence (DNA): TGTGCCACCTCCGGACAGGGTAGGAACTATGGCTACACCTTC.

The rearrangement joins TRBV19 to TRBJ1-4, with 7 positions matching TRBD1. Germline-derived CDR1 and CDR2 are LNHDA and SQIVND (reference sequence). There are 17 residues in the CDR3. Trimming cost V 5 bases and J 0 bases; bases outside gene matches: 9. The CDR3 coding sequence is TGTGCCAGTAGTCTTAGACAGGGATTATCAACTAATGAAAAACTGTTTTTT. Translation: CASSLRQGLSTNEKLFF.

The chain combines TRBV6-1 with TRBJ2-2; D remains unclear. Trimming stripped 10 bases from V and 6 bases from J, with 12 bases between. Per germline, CDR1 MNHNS and CDR2 SASEGT. The CDR3 length is 12 residues. CDR3 coding DNA: TGTGCCACCTTAAAGGCGGCCGGGGAGCTGTTTTTT. This sequence encodes CATLKAAGELFF.

The rearrangement uses TRBV7-9 and TRBJ2-1; 7 bases fit TRBD2. Trimming removed 7 bases from V and 6 bases from J; junction bases left unmatched: 12. This CDR3 has 15 residues. CDR1 and CDR2 (germline): SEHNR, FQNEAQ (reference sequence). The CDR3 here is CASTISGSPFNEQFF. In DNA, the CDR3 is TGTGCCAGCACCATTAGCGGGTCCCCCTTCAATGAGCAGTTCTTC.

Points on this clone: This sample includes further DNA sequences coding for the same CDR3. This sequence joins TRBV29-1 and TRBJ2-3, with 10 positions matching TRBD2. The CDR3 has 18 amino acids. J lost 3 bases, V lost 5 bases, and 17 bases had no gene match. The germline gives CDR1 SQVTM, CDR2 ANQGSEA. The CDR3 DNA reads as TGCAGCGTTTCCCTCGGACTAGCGGCGCCCTGGGGGACAGATACGCAGTATTTT. This translates into CSVSLGLAAPWGTDTQYF.

A single count supports this clone. This chain links TRBV30 with TRBJ2-4, with 9 positions matching TRBD1. J gave up 1 base and V 8 bases, and 15 bases lay outside the gene matches. The germline V gene encodes CDR1 GTSNPN and CDR2 SVGIG (reference sequence). This CDR3 is built from 17 residues. CDR3 bases: TGTGCCCAAAGGGGACGAGACAGGGGGTTTGCCAAAAACATTCAGTACTTC. Protein: CAQRGRDRGFAKNIQYF.

This chain joins TRBV19 and TRBJ1-5, with 10 positions matching TRBD1. Trimming took 8 bases from V and 1 from J; bases not matched to a gene: 11. CDR3 length equals 17 residues. The germline CDR1 and CDR2 sequences are LNHDA and SQIVND (reference sequence). The CDR3 nucleotides are TGTGCCAGTGACCCGGGGACAGGGGATGCGAGCAATCAGCCCCAGCATTTT. Protein: CASDPGTGDASNQPQHF. Filled out from reference TRBV19 and TRBJ1-5, the complete variable domain reads DGGITQSPKYLFRKEGQNVTLSCEQNLNHDAMYWYRQDPGQGLRLIYYSQIVNDFQKGDIAEGYSVSREKKESFPLTVTSAQKNPTAFYLCASDPGTGDASNQPQHFGDGTRLSIL.

This rearrangement joins TRBV11-2 to TRBJ2-7, with TRBD2 matching 7 bases. The length of the CDR3 is 13 residues. In germline, CDR1 is SGHAT, CDR2 FQNNGV. V lost 3 bases to trimming and J lost 4 bases; unmatched junction nucleotides: 3. The CDR3 sequence: CASSLGGGYEQYF. CDR3 coding DNA: TGTGCCAGCAGCTTGGGGGGAGGGTACGAGCAGTACTTC.

This rearrangement joins TRBV30 to TRBJ2-3, with a weak D call TRBD2 (5 bases). Trimming shortened V by 6 bases and J by 2 bases, and 18 bases separated the two germline ends. Per germline, CDR1 GTSNPN and CDR2 SVGIG (reference sequence). CDR3 length equals 15 residues. The CDR3 sequence: CACPLGGGSTDTQYF. CDR3 nucleotide sequence: TGTGCCTGCCCCCTGGGCGGCGGGTCCACAGATACGCAGTATTTT.